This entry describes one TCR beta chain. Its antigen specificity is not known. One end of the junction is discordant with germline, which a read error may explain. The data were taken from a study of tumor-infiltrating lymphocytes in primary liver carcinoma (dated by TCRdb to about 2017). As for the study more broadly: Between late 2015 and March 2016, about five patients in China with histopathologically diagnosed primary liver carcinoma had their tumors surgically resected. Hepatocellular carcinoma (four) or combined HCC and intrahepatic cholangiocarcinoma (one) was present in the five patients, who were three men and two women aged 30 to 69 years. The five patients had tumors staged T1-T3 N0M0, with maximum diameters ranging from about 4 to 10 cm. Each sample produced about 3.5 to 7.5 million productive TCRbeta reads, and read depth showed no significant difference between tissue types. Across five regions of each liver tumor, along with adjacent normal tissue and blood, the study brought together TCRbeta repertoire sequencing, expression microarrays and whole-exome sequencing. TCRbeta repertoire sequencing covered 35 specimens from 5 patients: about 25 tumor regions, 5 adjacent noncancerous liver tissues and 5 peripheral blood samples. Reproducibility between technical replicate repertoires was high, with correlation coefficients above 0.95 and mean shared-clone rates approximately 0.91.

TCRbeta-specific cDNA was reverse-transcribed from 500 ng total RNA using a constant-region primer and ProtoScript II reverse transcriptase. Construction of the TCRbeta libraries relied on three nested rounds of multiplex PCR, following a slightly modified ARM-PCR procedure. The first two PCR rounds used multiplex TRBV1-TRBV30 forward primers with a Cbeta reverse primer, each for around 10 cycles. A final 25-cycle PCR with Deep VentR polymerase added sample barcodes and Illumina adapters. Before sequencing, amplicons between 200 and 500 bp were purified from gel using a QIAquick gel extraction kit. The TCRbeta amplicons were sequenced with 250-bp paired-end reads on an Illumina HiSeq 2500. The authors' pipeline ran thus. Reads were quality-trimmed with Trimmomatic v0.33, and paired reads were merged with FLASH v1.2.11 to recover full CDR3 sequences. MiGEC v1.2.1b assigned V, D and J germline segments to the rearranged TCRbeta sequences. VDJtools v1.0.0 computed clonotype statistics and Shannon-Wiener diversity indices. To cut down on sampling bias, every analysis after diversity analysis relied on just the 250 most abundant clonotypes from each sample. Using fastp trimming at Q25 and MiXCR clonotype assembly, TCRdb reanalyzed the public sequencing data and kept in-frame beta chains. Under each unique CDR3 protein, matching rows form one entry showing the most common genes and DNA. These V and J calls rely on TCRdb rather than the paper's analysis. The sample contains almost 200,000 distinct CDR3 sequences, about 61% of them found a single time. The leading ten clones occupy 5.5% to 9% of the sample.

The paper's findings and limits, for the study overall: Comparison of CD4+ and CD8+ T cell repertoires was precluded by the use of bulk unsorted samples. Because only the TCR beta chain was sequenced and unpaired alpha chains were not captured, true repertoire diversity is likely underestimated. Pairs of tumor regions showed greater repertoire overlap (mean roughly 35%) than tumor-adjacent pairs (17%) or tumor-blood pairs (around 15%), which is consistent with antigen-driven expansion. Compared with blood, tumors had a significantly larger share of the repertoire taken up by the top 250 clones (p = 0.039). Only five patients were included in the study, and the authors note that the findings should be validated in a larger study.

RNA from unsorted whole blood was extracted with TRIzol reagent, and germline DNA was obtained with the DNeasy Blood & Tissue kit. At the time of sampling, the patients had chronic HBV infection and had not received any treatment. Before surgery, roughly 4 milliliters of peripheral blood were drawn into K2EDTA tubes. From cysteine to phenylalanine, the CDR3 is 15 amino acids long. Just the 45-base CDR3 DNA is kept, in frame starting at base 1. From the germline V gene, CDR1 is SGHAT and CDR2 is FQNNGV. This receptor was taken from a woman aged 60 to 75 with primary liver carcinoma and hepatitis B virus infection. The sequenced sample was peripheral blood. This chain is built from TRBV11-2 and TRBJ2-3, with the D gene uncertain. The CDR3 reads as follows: CASSLSVRSTDTQYF. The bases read TGTGCCAGCAGTCTGTCCGTGCGGAGCACAGATACACAGTATTTT.